This T cell receptor beta chain derives from a study of cytomegalovirus exposure and HLA in healthy donors. Regarding the study as a whole: Later analysis indicated greater clonal expansion among HLA-associated TCR beta chains than among equally common other chains. Reports credit the classifier with highly specific, highly sensitive diagnosis of cytomegalovirus status. Among immune exposure information, only CMV serostatus was available.

The CDR3 contains 20 residues. The V gene lost 0 bases and the J gene lost 4 bases, with 22 bases spanning the gap. Germline-derived CDR1 and CDR2 are MGHRA and YSYEKL. Regarding this clone: Antigen specificity is unknown.

The PCR had 60 Vbeta and 13 Jbeta primers. Methods used by the authors: Later, an analysis found approximately 80 million unique TCR beta chains, and about 10 million of these were shared. Profiling relied on immunoSEQ multiplex PCR, and the TCRdb table lists in-frame clones only, not all of them. V, J and clone size are taken as reported in that table, and D and trimming were inferred from the DNA itself. The table for this sample gives around 100,000 clones. The TCR sequence derives from a middle-aged man in good health and CMV-seronegative. This chain joins TRBV4-1 and TRBJ2-6, with a tentative D call TRBD2 (6 bases). What was sequenced was PBMCs. CDR3 DNA: TGCGCCAGCAGCCAAGATCTAGTCCAGGGAGGCTCGTGGGGGGCCAACGTCCTGACTTTC. As protein: CASSQDLVQGGSWGANVLTF.